Listed below are T cell receptor beta chains from one sample, sequenced in a study of blood T cell repertoires in COVID-19. Using immunoSEQ multiplex PCR, the repertoire was profiled, and TCRdb retains in-frame clones only, with some absent. The sample shows under 350,000 clones, roughly 86% of them seen only once. The sample taken for sequencing was peripheral blood. The receptors were sampled from a man in his 70s with acute or convalescent COVID-19. The CDR3 runs from the conserved cysteine through the conserved F or W. Each record gives: J gene, V gene, clone size, D gene, CDR3 DNA, CDR3 protein. A D gene is named only where the DNA matches it firmly. Size is stated for part of the rows, as once, few or many counts, or as a class when the clone is expanded.

TRBJ1-1	TRBV18	NA	TRBD1	TGTGCCAGCTCACCGCCGCGGACAGGCAACGCTTTCTTT	CASSPPRTGNAFF
TRBJ2-7	TRBV3-1/TRBV3-2	NA	TRBD1	TGTGCCAGCAGCCAAGCAGGGACAGTATTAACCTACGAGCAGTACTTC	CASSQAGTVLTYEQYF
TRBJ2-3	TRBV3-1/TRBV3-2	NA	TRBD2	TGTGCCAGCAGCCCAGGGACTAGCCTAGATACGCAGTATTTT	CASSPGTSLDTQYF
TRBJ2-2	TRBV14	NA	NA	TGTGCCAGCAGCCAAGTCAGGGGCGTTTTTCGGGAGCTGTTTTTT	CASSQVRGVFRELFF
TRBJ2-2	TRBV24-1	NA	NA	TGTGCCACCTCCACACAGGTGTACACCGGGGAGCTGTTTTTT	CATSTQVYTGELFF
TRBJ1-6	TRBV30	NA	NA	TGTGCCTGGAGTGTCAGGGCGAATTCACCCCTCCACTTT	CAWSVRANSPLHF
TRBJ2-7	TRBV3-1/TRBV3-2	once	TRBD1	TGTGCCAGCAGCCTCCGGGACAGGGTTTACGAGCAGTACTTC	CASSLRDRVYEQYF
TRBJ2-1	TRBV24-1	NA	NA	TGTGCCACCAGTGCGTTAGGGGGAGGGCGAAGTAATGAGCAGTTCTTC	CATSALGGGRSNEQFF
TRBJ2-2	TRBV2	NA	TRBD1	TGTGCCAGCCGTGGGACAGTCGCGAACACCGGGGAGCTGTTTTTT	CASRGTVANTGELFF
TRBJ1-5	TRBV28	NA	NA	TGTGCCAGCAGGCGGACAGGCAATCAGCCCCAGCATTTT	CASRRTGNQPQHF
TRBJ2-3	TRBV7-2	NA	NA	TGTGCCAGCAGCTTAGCGGTAATAGCGGTCAGAGAGACGCAGTATTTT	CASSLAVIAVRETQYF
TRBJ1-5	TRBV4-2	NA	NA	TGTGCCAGCAGCCAAGAAAGGCAGGGGTTCAATCAGCCCCAGCATTTT	CASSQERQGFNQPQHF
TRBJ2-4	TRBV9	NA	NA	TGTGCCAGCAGTGAGGGAGGGGGTCGGGATTTAGCCAAAAACATTCAGTACTTC	CASSEGGGRDLAKNIQYF
TRBJ2-7	TRBV27	NA	TRBD1	TGTGCCAGCAAAAACCGGGACAGGATTTACTACGAGCAGTACTTC	CASKNRDRIYYEQYF
TRBJ2-5	TRBV27	once	NA	TGTGCCAGCAGTTTAGCACAGGGGACTCCGCGGGAGACCCAGTACTTC	CASSLAQGTPRETQYF
TRBJ2-7	TRBV19	NA	TRBD1	TGTGCCAGTAGTACCGGGACAGGGGGCTCCTACGAGCAGTACTTC	CASSTGTGGSYEQYF
TRBJ1-4	TRBV30	NA	TRBD1	TGTGCCTGGAGGGAACCGGGACAGGGGAATGAAAAACTGTTTTTT	CAWREPGQGNEKLFF
TRBJ2-7	TRBV7-8	NA	NA	TGTGCCAGCAGCCGCCGCTACGAGCAGTACTTC	CASSRRYEQYF
TRBJ1-1	TRBV9	NA	TRBD1	TGTGCCAGCAGCGGACAGGGATTCACTGAAGCTTTCTTT	CASSGQGFTEAFF
TRBJ1-4	TRBV19	NA	NA	TGTGCCAGTAGCCAGGGTTCAGATGAAAAACTGTTTTTT	CASSQGSDEKLFF
TRBJ1-6	TRBV19	NA	NA	TGTGCCAGTCAAACCGCCGGGACACAGAATTCACCCCTCCACTTT	CASQTAGTQNSPLHF
TRBJ2-2	TRBV6-5	NA	NA	TGTGCCAGCACAGGGCGTAACACCGGGGAGCTGTTTTTT	CASTGRNTGELFF
TRBJ2-1	TRBV5-1	NA	TRBD2	TGCGCCAGCAGACTAGCGGGACTGGATGAGCAGTTCTTC	CASRLAGLDEQFF
TRBJ1-5	TRBV6-6	NA	NA	TGTGCCAGCAGTTACTCGGGCTCGTTCAATCAGCCCCAGCATTTT	CASSYSGSFNQPQHF
TRBJ2-2	TRBV7-2	NA	NA	TGTGCCAGCAGCTTAGTTCCGGGATACCACACCGGGGAGCTGTTTTTT	CASSLVPGYHTGELFF
TRBJ2-1	TRBV14	NA	TRBD1	TGTGCCAGCAGCCAGGCGTTACAGGGGGGCTACAATGAGCAGTTCTTC	CASSQALQGGYNEQFF
TRBJ1-2	TRBV18	NA	NA	TGTGCCAGCTCACCACCCCAGGTTACCCTCTATGGCTACACCTTC	CASSPPQVTLYGYTF
TRBJ1-6	TRBV4-3	once	TRBD1	TGCGCCAGCAGCCAAGATGGCAGGGGGACAAATTCACCCCTCCACTTT	CASSQDGRGTNSPLHF
TRBJ2-3	TRBV7-9	NA	TRBD2	TGTGCCAGCAGCCGCCCGGGAGGGGGCACAGATACGCAGTATTTT	CASSRPGGGTDTQYF
TRBJ2-7	TRBV5-4	once	NA	TGTGCCAGCAACCCGGACAGCTCCTACGAGCAGTACTTC	CASNPDSSYEQYF
TRBJ2-1	TRBV24-1	NA	TRBD1	TGTGCCACCAGTGAATTTGGACAGGGGGAATACAATGAGCAGTTCTTC	CATSEFGQGEYNEQFF
TRBJ1-5	TRBV5-1	NA	NA	TGCGCCAGCAGCGAACAGGGAGGGGAACAGCCCCAGCATTTT	CASSEQGGEQPQHF
TRBJ2-2	TRBV19	once	NA	TGTGCCAGTACAGGGATGGCGAACACCGGGGAGCTGTTTTTT	CASTGMANTGELFF
TRBJ2-2	TRBV7-2	NA	NA	TGTGCCAGCAGCCAGAGGGGACACAGGGTCGCGAACACCGGGGAGCTGTTTTTT	CASSQRGHRVANTGELFF
TRBJ1-4	TRBV28	NA	NA	TGTGCCACAATCCAAAATGAAAAACTGTTTTTT	CATIQNEKLFF
TRBJ2-3	TRBV5-4	NA	TRBD2	TGTGCCAGCAGCTTGTTGAGCGGGGGGGCCTCTTTGACAGATACGCAGTATTTT	CASSLLSGGASLTDTQYF
TRBJ1-6	TRBV30	NA	NA	TGTGCCTGGAGTGTAGCCACGCGGAGGGGTTATAATTCACCCCTCCACTTT	CAWSVATRRGYNSPLHF
TRBJ1-1	TRBV2	few	NA	TGTGCCAGCAGGCTTACAGGTCCTGAAGCTTTCTTT	CASRLTGPEAFF
TRBJ2-1	TRBV6-5	few	NA	TGTGCCAGCAGAAGGACAGAATACAATGAGCAGTTCTTC	CASRRTEYNEQFF
TRBJ2-5	TRBV18	NA	NA	TGTGCCAGCTCACCAGTCAGAATGTACCAAGAGACCCAGTACTTC	CASSPVRMYQETQYF
TRBJ2-7	TRBV28	NA	TRBD2	TGTGCCAGCAGAGTTTGGGGTGGTCTAGCGGAGTACGAGCAGTACTTC	CASRVWGGLAEYEQYF
TRBJ1-1	TRBV6-5	NA	TRBD1	TGTGCCAGCAGCACGGCCAGGGGGACTGAAGCTTTCTTT	CASSTARGTEAFF
TRBJ2-3	TRBV7-9	NA	TRBD1	TGTGCCAGCAGCCTCGACAGGGGGTCAGATACGCAGTATTTT	CASSLDRGSDTQYF
TRBJ2-5	TRBV18	NA	TRBD2	TGTGCCAGCTCACCACCGTCCCTAGCGGGACAAGAGACCCAGTACTTC	CASSPPSLAGQETQYF
TRBJ2-3	TRBV9	NA	TRBD2	TGTGCCAGCAGCGAGACTAGCGGGATAGCGCCGGATACGCAGTATTTT	CASSETSGIAPDTQYF
TRBJ1-1	TRBV10-3	NA	TRBD1	TGTGCCATCAGTAGACAGGGTCCGAACACTGAAGCTTTCTTT	CAISRQGPNTEAFF
TRBJ2-2	TRBV5-4	NA	NA	TGTGCCACCAGCAGTGAGGTGGCGAACACCGGGGAGCTGTTTTTT	CATSSEVANTGELFF
TRBJ2-4	TRBV5-4	NA	NA	TGTGCCAGCAGCACTCGGGGGGCCGAGGCCAAAAACATTCAGTACTTC	CASSTRGAEAKNIQYF